This TCR beta chain stems from a study of blood T cell repertoires in COVID-19. The overall study: Researchers got acute and convalescent COVID-19 samples from the United States, Italy and Spain.

The assay was immunoSEQ multiplex PCR, and TCRdb's table has in-frame clones only and misses some. Of about 170,000 clones detected, roughly 83% appear once; the ten largest clones hold about 14%. This clonotype was sampled from a man between 18 and 35 years old with active or convalescent COVID-19. Sequenced: peripheral blood.

The CDR3 bases are TGTGCCAGTAGTACGCCCATAACTAGCGGGAGAGGCGAGCAGTACTTC. The encoded protein is CASSTPITSGRGEQYF. This chain uses TRBV19 with TRBJ2-7, with TRBD2 identical over 11 bases. J was trimmed by 6 bases and V by 4 bases; bases with no gene match: 11. Germline V gene data show CDR1 as LNHDA and CDR2 as SQIVND (reference sequence). This CDR3 has 16 residues. The full variable domain, its missing parts supplied by reference TRBV19 and TRBJ2-7, is DGGITQSPKYLFRKEGQNVTLSCEQNLNHDAMYWYRQDPGQGLRLIYYSQIVNDFQKGDIAEGYSVSREKKESFPLTVTSAQKNPTAFYLCASSTPITSGRGEQYFGPGTRLTVT.